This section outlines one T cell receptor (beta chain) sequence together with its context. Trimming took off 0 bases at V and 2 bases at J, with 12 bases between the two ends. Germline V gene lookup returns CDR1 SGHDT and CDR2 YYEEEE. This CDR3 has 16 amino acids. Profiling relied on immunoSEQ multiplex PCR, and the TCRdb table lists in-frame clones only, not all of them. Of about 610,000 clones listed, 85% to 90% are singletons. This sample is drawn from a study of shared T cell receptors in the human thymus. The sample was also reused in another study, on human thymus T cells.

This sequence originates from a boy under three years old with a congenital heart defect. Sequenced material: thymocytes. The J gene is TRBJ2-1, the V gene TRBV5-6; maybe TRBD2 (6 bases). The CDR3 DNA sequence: TGTGCCAGCAGCTTGGGGGGGGAGTTGGCCTACAATGAGCAGTTCTTC. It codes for CASSLGGELAYNEQFF.